One sample yielded the 18 T cell receptor beta chains listed below, sequenced in a study of graft-versus-host responses after intestinal transplantation. The table came from immunoSEQ multiplex PCR; TCRdb's copy has only in-frame clones and leaves some out. The data show over 45,000 clones, over 80% seen once. Source: PBMCs, taken around 27 months after a first intestinal transplant, on the day of a second. The receptor source for this set is a human patient who received an intestinal transplant, so some T cells may come from the graft donor.

CDR3 amino acids: CASSQVSASVGEQFF. Here the CDR3 DNA reads TGTGCCAGCAGCCAAGTCTCGGCGTCAGTAGGCGAGCAGTTCTTC. The rearrangement joins TRBV7-3 to TRBJ2-1, with D unresolved. This CDR3 is built from 15 residues. Germline-derived CDR1 and CDR2 are SGHTA and FQGTGA. The V end lost 5 bases, the J end lost 10 bases, and 21 bases lay between the germline ends.

Here the CDR3 DNA reads TGTGCCAGCAGCTTAGATCTTGACAGCTCCTACGAGCAGTACTTC. Translated: CASSLDLDSSYEQYF. The chain is built from TRBV11-2 and TRBJ2-7; D might be TRBD1 (5 bases). Germline-derived CDR1 and CDR2 are SGHAT and FQNNGV. V lost 0 bases and J 0 bases, leaving 9 bases between the germline ends. There are 15 residues in the CDR3. The entire variable domain, with the rest obtained from reference TRBV11-2 and TRBJ2-7, is as follows: EAGVAQSPRYKIIEKRQSVAFWCNPISGHATLYWYQQILGQGPKLLIQFQNNGVVDDSQLPKDRFSAERLKGVDSTLKIQPAKLEDSAVYLCASSLDLDSSYEQYFGPGTRLTVT.

This chain uses TRBV5-1 with TRBJ2-3; TRBD2 aligns across 8 bases. The V and J ends lost 9 bases and 0 bases, in that order; junction bases with no gene match: 3. The germline CDR1 and CDR2 sequences are SGHRS and YFSETQ. The CDR3 loop spans 13 amino acids. CDR3 sequence reads: CATASGSTDTQYF. The CDR3 DNA reads TGCGCCACTGCTAGCGGGAGCACAGATACGCAGTATTTT.

The rearrangement uses TRBV27 and TRBJ2-1; D is uncertain. The length of the CDR3 is 12 residues. V dropped 3 bases and J dropped 5 bases, with 5 bases sitting between them. Germline V gives CDR1 MNHEY, CDR2 SMNVEV (reference sequence). The CDR3 is CASSFQNNEQFF. The DNA for the CDR3 is TGTGCCAGCAGTTTCCAAAACAATGAGCAGTTCTTC.

The rearrangement uses TRBV6-5 and TRBJ2-7; 11 bases line up with TRBD2. This CDR3 is 14 amino acids long. In germline, CDR1 is MNHEY, CDR2 SVGAGI. The junction had 7 bases not matched to a gene; V was cut back by 5 bases and J by 7 bases. The DNA of the CDR3 is TGTGCCAGCAGTCCAGCTAGCGGGAGGCGAGAGCAGTACTTC. Protein product: CASSPASGRREQYF.

This clone was recorded only once. The final CDR3 position lacks the conserved phenylalanine or tryptophan, pointing to a likely read error. This chain connects TRBV2 to TRBJ1-2; possibly TRBD1 for D (6 bases). The CDR3 spans 16 residues. The V end lost 1 base, the J end lost 8 bases, and 20 bases lay between the germline ends. The germline gives CDR1 SNHLY, CDR2 FYNNEI. CDR3 in DNA: TGTGCCAGCAGTGAAGGTACAGGGTTAATAGGAAAGGGCTACACCTCC. It translates to CASSEGTGLIGKGYTS.

J is TRBJ1-2 and V is TRBV10-3; tentatively, D is TRBD1 (6 bases). V dropped 6 bases and J dropped 1 base, with 12 bases sitting between them. Germline V CDR1 and CDR2: ENHRY, SYGVKD. The CDR3 is made up of 14 amino acids. CDR3 nucleotides: TGTGCCATCAGAGAGACAGGACGTAACTATGGCTACACCTTC. Residues: CAIRETGRNYGYTF.

The rearrangement joins TRBV28 to TRBJ2-1; D not certain. Trimming stripped 7 bases from V and 2 bases from J, with 18 bases between. Germline CDR1 reads MDHEN; CDR2 reads SYDVKM. CDR3 length: 16 amino acids. CDR3 coding DNA: TGTGCCAGCATCCCCAATGGGCTCACCCCCTACAATGAGCAGTTCTTC. Encoded protein: CASIPNGLTPYNEQFF.

The rearrangement links TRBV9 to TRBJ2-3; 10 nucleotides agree with TRBD2. In germline, CDR1 is SGDLS, CDR2 YYNGEE. The CDR3 spans 14 residues. The junction had 1 base not matched to a gene; V was cut back by 3 bases and J by 3 bases. In nucleotides, the CDR3 is TGTGCCAGCAGCGGTAGCGGGGGGACAGATACGCAGTATTTT. Protein product: CASSGSGGTDTQYF.

Remarks on this clone: Other nucleotide sequences in the sample specify the same CDR3. The rearrangement uses TRBV28 and TRBJ1-1; D not certain. This CDR3 is 12 amino acids long. Trimming pared 6 bases from V and 5 bases from J, leaving 10 bases between. In germline, CDR1 is MDHEN, CDR2 SYDVKM. CDR3 amino acids: CASSPPGTEAFF. DNA of the CDR3: TGTGCCAGCAGCCCTCCCGGGACTGAAGCTTTCTTT.

This clone occurred once. The chain uses TRBV27 and TRBJ2-1; D unclear. The V gene lost 2 bases and the J gene lost 7 bases, with 9 bases spanning the gap. Germline assignment: CDR1 MNHEY and CDR2 SMNVEV (reference sequence). This CDR3 contains 13 residues. CDR3 in DNA: TGTGCCAGCAGTTTAACAGTTTGGAATGAGCAGTTCTTC. It encodes CASSLTVWNEQFF.

The V call is TRBV6-5, the J call TRBJ2-7; D not certain. Trimming pared 1 base from V and 3 bases from J, leaving 10 bases between. CDR3 length equals 14 residues. CDR1 and CDR2 (germline): MNHEY, SVGAGI. The CDR3 here is CASSYWVGNYEQYF. For the CDR3, the DNA is TGTGCCAGCAGTTACTGGGTCGGAAACTACGAGCAGTACTTC.

This chain joins TRBV10-2 and TRBJ2-3, with D uncertain. Germline V gene sequence: CDR1 WSHSY, CDR2 SAAADI. The V and J ends lost 4 bases and 0 bases respectively, with 11 bases between them. The CDR3 length is 15 residues. The CDR3: CASSGPEMSTDTQYF. As DNA, the CDR3 is TGCGCCAGCAGTGGACCAGAAATGAGCACAGATACGCAGTATTTT.

This rearrangement joins TRBV21-1 to TRBJ2-2; the DNA was not used to check the table's D call, TRBD2. TRBV21-1 corresponds to a pseudogene. This CDR3 has 20 amino acids. In DNA form, the CDR3 reads TGTGCCAGCAGCAAAGTTCTTGCGGGAGCGTCTTTTTGGTACACCGGGGAGCTGTTTTTT. Residues: CASSKVLAGASFWYTGELFF.

The chain's CDR3 is CASSPDPNPNEQYF. As DNA, the CDR3 is TGTGCCAGCAGCCCTGACCCCAACCCTAACGAGCAGTACTTC. The chain combines TRBV6-5 with TRBJ2-7, with D unresolved. This CDR3 has 14 amino acids. Per germline, CDR1 MNHEY and CDR2 SVGAGI. V lost 6 bases and J 5 bases, leaving 17 bases between the germline ends.

J is TRBJ2-7 and V is TRBV6-1, with 10 bases identical to TRBD2. Germline values: CDR1 MNHNS, CDR2 SASEGT. This CDR3 spans 15 amino acids. J was trimmed by 6 bases and V by 7 bases; bases with no gene match: 12. The CDR3 DNA reads as TGTGCCAGCACCTCGCCGAGCGGGAGGGCCTCCGAGCAGTACTTC. Translating it yields CASTSPSGRASEQYF.

The chain recombines TRBV7-9 with TRBJ1-2; 7 nucleotides match TRBD1. V dropped 2 bases and J dropped 3; count of bases not matched to a gene: 12. The length of the CDR3 is 17 residues. CDR1 is SEHNR and CDR2 is FQNEAQ in the germline V gene (reference sequence). Written as DNA, the CDR3 is TGTGCCAGCAGCTTAAGCTCAGCGACAGGGAAGGACTATGGCTACACCTTC. Translating gives CASSLSSATGKDYGYTF.

J is TRBJ1-3 and V is TRBV6-6; no reliable D call. The V end was cut by 6 bases, the J end by 2 bases, with 5 bases between. Germline CDR1 is MNHNY and CDR2 is SVGAGI (reference sequence). The CDR3 sequence is 12 residues long. The CDR3: CASSTPGNTIYF. As DNA, the CDR3 is TGTGCCAGCAGCACCCCTGGAAACACCATATATTTT.